A single sample is the source of the 19 T cell receptor beta chains below, sequenced in a study of cytomegalovirus exposure and HLA in healthy donors. With 60 Vbeta and 13 Jbeta primers, the PCR was carried out. Produced via immunoSEQ multiplex PCR; TCRdb's table is partial and in-frame only. The sample has over 100,000 clones; about 81% are singletons. The sequenced sample consisted of PBMCs. Receptor source: a woman in her 50s in good health and CMV-seropositive.

The rearrangement joins TRBV7-9 to TRBJ2-3; TRBD2 is a possible D gene (7 bases). From germline, CDR1 is SEHNR and CDR2 FQNEAQ (reference sequence). V lost 3 bases and J 5 bases, leaving 12 bases between the germline ends. The CDR3 is 14 residues long. The CDR3 loop reads CASSLAGAGDTQYF. The DNA for the CDR3 is TGTGCCAGCAGCTTGGCGGGGGCCGGAGATACGCAGTATTTT.

This clone was seen a handful of times. V usage is TRBV5-4 and J usage is TRBJ1-2; 7 bases agree with TRBD1. Germline V gene lookup returns CDR1 SGHNT and CDR2 YYREEE (reference sequence). After removal of 4 bases from V and 4 bases from J, the junction contained 7 bases not matched to a gene. The CDR3 length is 14 residues. The chain's CDR3 is CASSPGTEAYGYTF. The CDR3 DNA is TGTGCCAGCAGCCCAGGGACAGAAGCCTATGGCTACACCTTC.

This chain joins TRBV30 and TRBJ1-1; the match to TRBD1 covers 7 bases. There are 13 residues in the CDR3. Germline V gene sequence: CDR1 GTSNPN, CDR2 SVGIG (reference sequence). V gave up 2 bases and J gave up 6 bases; unmatched junction bases: 6. DNA of the CDR3: TGTGCCTGGAGTCAGGACAGGACTCCTGAAGCTTTCTTT. It yields the protein CAWSQDRTPEAFF.

This chain connects TRBV30 to TRBJ2-3, with 10 bases identical to TRBD2. Per the germline V gene, CDR1 is GTSNPN and CDR2 is SVGIG (reference sequence). The CDR3 sequence is 16 residues long. V was clipped by 2 bases and J by 3 bases; unmatched bases: 8. The CDR3 loop reads CAWSSERGGRTDTQYF. DNA for the CDR3: TGTGCCTGGAGTTCTGAGCGGGGGGGCCGAACAGATACGCAGTATTTT.

Regarding this clone: One end of the junction does not line up with germline, which may come from a read error. The chain employs TRBV19 and TRBJ1-2; TRBD1 matches 7 bases. Germline V gene lookup returns CDR1 LNHDA and CDR2 SQIVND (reference sequence). The CDR3 runs to 11 residues. Here the CDR3 reads CASSVRDRKIF. CDR3 nucleotides: TGTGCCAGTAGTGTCCGGGACAGAAAGATCTTC.

There are a few counts of this clone. The CDR3 bases are TGTGCCAGCAGTGAACAGGGGAACACTGAAGCTTTCTTT. Encoded protein: CASSEQGNTEAFF. This sequence joins TRBV2 and TRBJ1-1; D is perhaps TRBD1 (5 bases). Per the germline V gene, CDR1 is SNHLY and CDR2 is FYNNEI. V lost 2 bases and J lost 1, with 5 bases in between. The CDR3 extends over 13 amino acids. Full variable domain (rest looked up from reference TRBV2 and TRBJ1-1): EPEVTQTPSHQVTQMGQEVILRCVPISNHLYFYWYRQILGQKVEFLVSFYNNEISEKSEIFDDQFSVERPDGSNFTLKIRSTKLEDSAMYFCASSEQGNTEAFFGQGTRLTVV.

The rearrangement uses TRBV5-4 and TRBJ1-1; TRBD1 might be the D (6 bases). Germline CDR1 SGHNT, CDR2 YYREEE (reference sequence). The CDR3 is 16 amino acids. The V gene lost 4 bases and the J gene lost 2 bases, with 18 bases spanning the gap. The CDR3 sequence: CASSPGPGRGNTEAFF. CDR3 coding DNA: TGTGCCAGCAGCCCGGGACCGGGCAGGGGAAACACTGAAGCTTTCTTT.

This chain joins TRBV2 and TRBJ2-6, with TRBD1 identical over 8 bases. Germline V gene lookup returns CDR1 SNHLY and CDR2 FYNNEI. J was trimmed by 0 bases and V by 4 bases; bases with no gene match: 2. The CDR3 is 16 residues long. The CDR3: CASSGTGISGANVLTF. The CDR3 nucleotides read TGTGCCAGCAGTGGGACAGGGATCTCTGGGGCCAACGTCCTGACTTTC.

The gene calls are TRBV6-6 and TRBJ1-1; D is unresolved. The V end was cut by 5 bases, the J end by 0 bases, with 4 bases between. The CDR3 is made up of 12 amino acids. Germline V lookup: CDR1 MNHNY, CDR2 SVGAGI (reference sequence). The CDR3 DNA follows: TGTGCCAGCAGTCGGGTGAACACTGAAGCTTTCTTT. It codes for CASSRVNTEAFF.

The V and J genes are TRBV6-5 and TRBJ2-5; 7 bases agree with TRBD1. J gave up 4 bases and V 2 bases, and 10 bases lay outside the gene matches. The germline CDR1 and CDR2 sequences are MNHEY and SVGAGI. This CDR3 has 16 amino acids. CDR3 in amino acids: CASSYDVRGMGETQYF. CDR3 in DNA: TGTGCCAGCAGTTACGATGTCAGGGGGATGGGAGAGACCCAGTACTTC.

The V call is TRBV4-2, the J call TRBJ2-1, with TRBD2 matching over 8 bases. J lost 6 bases, V lost 0 bases, and 10 bases had no gene match. The CDR3 consists of 17 residues. From germline, CDR1 is LGHNA and CDR2 YNFKEQ. The CDR3 protein is CASSQDPPSGLPNEQFF. The CDR3, as DNA: TGTGCCAGCAGCCAAGATCCCCCTAGCGGGCTGCCCAATGAGCAGTTCTTC.

The chain combines TRBV10-3 with TRBJ1-5; TRBD1 aligns across 8 bases. Germline V gene sequence: CDR1 ENHRY, CDR2 SYGVKD. V trimming: 4 bases; J trimming: 7 bases; junction bases outside the gene matches: 12. The CDR3 is 16 amino acids. CDR3 DNA: TGTGCCATCAGTGCGGTCGGGACAGGACGAGGGCAGCCCCAGCATTTT. Translation gives CAISAVGTGRGQPQHF.

This chain connects TRBV6-5 to TRBJ2-1; 9 bases are a match to TRBD2. Per germline, CDR1 MNHEY and CDR2 SVGAGI. The CDR3 consists of 15 residues. V trimming: 6 bases; J trimming: 4 bases; junction bases outside the gene matches: 7. CDR3 DNA sequence: TGTGCCAGCAGCGTCCTAGCGGGACCTTACAATGAGCAGTTCTTC. Translation: CASSVLAGPYNEQFF.

The chain links TRBV5-6 to TRBJ2-4, with 8 bases lining up with TRBD1. This CDR3 is built from 15 residues. Germline CDR1 SGHDT, CDR2 YYEEEE. J gave up 3 bases and V 6 bases, and 8 bases lay outside the gene matches. CDR3 region: CASKYRGEYKNIQYF. The CDR3 bases are TGTGCCAGCAAATACAGGGGGGAGTACAAAAACATTCAGTACTTC.

The chain recombines TRBV7-2 with TRBJ2-3, with TRBD2 as a possible D gene (7 bases). The CDR3 is made up of 15 amino acids. V was pared by 1 base and J by 4 bases, with 12 bases between. Germline V gene sequence: CDR1 SGHTA, CDR2 FQGNSA. CDR3 protein: CASSLVGGGPDTQYF. The CDR3 DNA is TGTGCCAGCAGCTTAGTAGGGGGGGGCCCAGATACGCAGTATTTT.

This chain joins TRBV28 and TRBJ2-7; 13 bases match TRBD2. The CDR3 covers 15 residues. With 3 bases clipped from V and 6 bases from J, the junction kept 5 bases outside the gene matches. The germline gives CDR1 MDHEN, CDR2 SYDVKM. CDR3: CASSFPTSGRSEQYF. The CDR3 region has the DNA TGTGCCAGCAGTTTCCCGACTAGCGGGAGGTCCGAGCAGTACTTC.

The rearrangement uses TRBV30 and TRBJ1-2; TRBD1 is a possible D gene (5 bases). The length of the CDR3 is 13 residues. Germline assignment: CDR1 GTSNPN and CDR2 SVGIG (reference sequence). V dropped 3 bases and J dropped 6 bases, with 14 bases sitting between them. The CDR3 is CAWRGPYSDGYTF. CDR3 coding DNA: TGTGCCTGGAGGGGGCCTTACTCAGATGGCTACACCTTC.

This chain connects TRBV23-1 to TRBJ1-1; possibly TRBD1 for D (6 bases). TRBV23-1 is an open reading frame whose function is uncertain. The V gene lost 2 bases and the J gene lost 4 bases, with 14 bases spanning the gap. This CDR3 is 15 amino acids long. The CDR3 bases are TGCGCCAGCAGTCAACCCTACAGGGTAAGCACTGAAGCTTTCTTT. Protein sequence: CASSQPYRVSTEAFF.

This chain joins TRBV6-6 and TRBJ2-7; 10 bases align to TRBD2. V lost 2 bases to trimming and J lost 2 bases; unmatched junction nucleotides: 0. CDR1 and CDR2 from the germline V gene are MNHNY and SVGAGI (reference sequence). The CDR3 is 14 amino acids. The CDR3 sequence: CASSYGTSAYEQYF. The CDR3 bases are TGTGCCAGCAGTTACGGGACTAGCGCCTACGAGCAGTACTTC.